Listed below are T cell receptor beta chains from one sample, sequenced in a study of T-cell reconstitution after alpha-beta-depleted transplantation in children. TCRdb ran MiXCR on the PCR reads and lists one entry per CDR3 protein. The sample lists about 7,900 distinct CDR3 sequences, 17% occurring once. Sequenced here: PBMCs, mostly from graft donor cells, sampled 60 days after TCRalphabeta/CD19-depleted stem cell transplant. The receptors originated from a girl under three years old who had a stem cell transplant for combined immunodeficiency, so the T cells may come from the graft donor. CDR3s include the opening cysteine and the closing phenylalanine or tryptophan. Fields, in order: J gene, V gene, clone size, D gene, CDR3 protein, CDR3 DNA. A D gene is named only where the DNA matches it firmly. Some rows have no size entry. The others give once, few or many, or a class for an expanded clone.

J: TRBJ2-5
V: TRBV7-2
size: many
D: TRBD2
CDR3: CASSLGLAGRETQYF
DNA: TGTGCCAGCAGCTTAGGGCTAGCGGGGAGAGAGACCCAGTACTTC

J: TRBJ2-3
V: TRBV7-9
size: few
D: TRBD1
CDR3: CASSPDRVTDTQYF
DNA: TGTGCCAGCAGTCCTGACAGGGTCACAGATACGCAGTATTTT

J: TRBJ2-1
V: TRBV20-1
size: many
D: .
CDR3: CSAPTLSSTWNEQFF
DNA: TGCAGTGCTCCTACCTTGAGCTCCACCTGGAATGAGCAGTTCTTC

J: TRBJ1-6
V: TRBV7-9
size: many
D: .
CDR3: CASSLEYQGSPLHF
DNA: TGTGCCAGCAGCTTAGAATACCAGGGCTCACCCCTCCACTTT

J: TRBJ2-1
V: TRBV20-1
size: .
D: .
CDR3: CSARDEQFF
DNA: TGCAGTGCTAGGGACGAGCAGTTCTTC

J: TRBJ2-2
V: TRBV10-3
size: .
D: TRBD1
CDR3: CAISESYRGRTGELFF
DNA: TGTGCCATCAGTGAGTCCTACAGGGGGCGAACCGGGGAGCTGTTTTTT

J: TRBJ2-7
V: TRBV20-1
size: many
D: TRBD2
CDR3: CSASYSGLGFGEQYF
DNA: TGCAGTGCTAGTTATTCGGGACTAGGGTTTGGCGAGCAGTACTTC

J: TRBJ2-1
V: TRBV4-3
size: many
D: .
CDR3: CASSLDAGLPSYNEQFF
DNA: TGCGCCAGCAGCCTAGACGCCGGACTTCCCTCCTACAATGAGCAGTTCTTC

J: TRBJ2-4
V: TRBV20-1
size: many
D: .
CDR3: CSAEVSGQNIQYF
DNA: TGCAGTGCCGAGGTGTCTGGCCAAAACATTCAGTACTTC

J: TRBJ2-1
V: TRBV9
size: few
D: .
CDR3: CASSVGTGRNNEQFF
DNA: TGTGCCAGCAGCGTAGGCACAGGGAGAAACAATGAGCAGTTCTTC

J: TRBJ2-1
V: TRBV24-1
size: few
D: TRBD2
CDR3: CATSDSGIPPYNEQFF
DNA: TGTGCCACCAGTGATAGCGGGATACCCCCTTACAATGAGCAGTTCTTC

J: TRBJ2-3
V: TRBV11-3
size: .
D: .
CDR3: CASSLDLLGSSTDTQYF
DNA: TGTGCCAGCAGCTTAGACCTTTTGGGGTCTAGCACAGATACGCAGTATTTT

J: TRBJ2-6
V: TRBV12-3/TRBV12-4
size: many
D: .
CDR3: CASRRTEMYSGANVLTF
DNA: TGTGCCAGCAGACGGACAGAAATGTACTCTGGGGCCAACGTCCTGACTTTC

J: TRBJ1-5
V: TRBV20-1
size: many
D: TRBD1
CDR3: CSARKTGSNQPQHF
DNA: TGCAGTGCTAGGAAGACAGGGAGCAATCAGCCCCAGCATTTT

J: TRBJ1-2
V: TRBV6-6
size: .
D: .
CDR3: CASSYGGPNYGYTF
DNA: TGTGCCAGCAGTTACGGGGGGCCGAACTATGGCTACACCTTC

J: TRBJ1-1
V: TRBV29-1
size: many
D: TRBD1
CDR3: CSVQRQGSEAFF
DNA: TGCAGCGTCCAAAGACAGGGGTCTGAAGCTTTCTTT

J: TRBJ1-5
V: TRBV7-2
size: few
D: .
CDR3: CASSLNNREPQHF
DNA: TGTGCCAGCAGCTTAAATAATCGGGAGCCCCAGCATTTT

J: TRBJ2-7
V: TRBV10-3
size: many
D: TRBD1
CDR3: CAISSGGKGLEQYF
DNA: TGTGCCATCAGTTCAGGGGGTAAGGGCCTCGAGCAGTACTTC